The 25 T cell receptor beta chains reported below all come from one sample, sequenced in a study of radiation and T cells in renal cell carcinoma. The treatment denotes: treatment-naive control, cytoreductive nephrectomy. Sequenced by immunoSEQ multiplex PCR; TCRdb stores in-frame clones only, minus some. This sample carries more than 8,500 clones, about two thirds of them seen once, and the ten largest clones take around 13%. Sample: tumor tissue, taken from a patient whose treatment was nephrectomy without radiotherapy. These receptors originate from a man aged 55 to 70 with renal cell carcinoma.

This chain connects TRBV10-2 to TRBJ1-2; 9 nucleotides match TRBD1. Per the germline V gene, CDR1 is WSHSY and CDR2 is SAAADI. V was clipped by 8 bases and J by 2 bases; unmatched bases: 9. This CDR3 is built from 15 residues. The CDR3 loop reads CASSPGTGRNYGYTF. In DNA form, the CDR3 reads TGCGCCAGCTCCCCGGGGACAGGGAGGAACTATGGCTACACCTTC.

The V gene is TRBV19, the J gene TRBJ1-5; D unresolved. CDR1 LNHDA and CDR2 SQIVND come from the germline V gene (reference sequence). The CDR3 spans 13 residues. Trimming cost V 3 bases and J 5 bases, with 8 bases left between them. CDR3 coding DNA: TGTGCCAGTAGTATCAGCAGATATCAGCCCCAGCATTTT. Residues: CASSISRYQPQHF.

The chain carries TRBV7-2 and TRBJ1-1; D not certain. V dropped 1 base and J dropped 0 bases, with 6 bases sitting between them. Germline V gene data show CDR1 as SGHTA and CDR2 as FQGNSA. This CDR3 comprises 14 residues. The CDR3 loop is CASSLVGVNTEAFF. In DNA form, the CDR3 reads TGTGCCAGCAGCTTAGTTGGGGTGAACACTGAAGCTTTCTTT. Drawing the rest from reference TRBV7-2 and TRBJ1-1, the complete variable domain is GAGVSQSPSNKVTEKGKDVELRCDPISGHTALYWYRQSLGQGLEFLIYFQGNSAPDKSGLPSDRFSAERTGGSVSTLTIQRTQQEDSAVYLCASSLVGVNTEAFFGQGTRLTVV.

The chain carries TRBV19 and TRBJ1-5, with no clear D. CDR1 is LNHDA and CDR2 is SQIVND in the germline V gene (reference sequence). The CDR3 length is 15 residues. V dropped 6 bases and J dropped 4 bases, with 16 bases sitting between them. CDR3 nucleotide sequence: TGTGCCAGTAGCCCACCCCAGCGGAGTAATCAGCCCCAGCATTTT. Protein: CASSPPQRSNQPQHF.

This sequence joins TRBV5-4 and TRBJ2-2; perhaps TRBD1 as D (7 bases). Germline lookup yields CDR1 SGHNT and CDR2 YYREEE (reference sequence). V shed 2 bases and J shed 7 bases, with 12 bases lying between them. The CDR3 spans 14 residues. CDR3 region: CASSLTGEVGELFF. CDR3 bases: TGTGCCAGCAGCTTAACAGGGGAGGTCGGGGAGCTGTTTTTT.

This clone appeared a few times. V gene TRBV6-5 combines with J gene TRBJ2-7, with 7 bases fitting TRBD2. Trimming cost V 11 bases and J 5 bases; bases outside gene matches: 9. This CDR3 has 12 amino acids. Germline assignment: CDR1 MNHEY and CDR2 SVGAGI. The CDR3 loop is CAGLGGVDEQYF. In DNA, the CDR3 is TGTGCCGGCCTGGGAGGGGTCGACGAGCAGTACTTC.

The V call is TRBV5-6, the J call TRBJ2-1; 8 bases are a match to TRBD2. With V trimmed by 2 bases and J by 9 bases, 13 bases remained unmatched. Germline V gene lookup returns CDR1 SGHDT and CDR2 YYEEEE. The CDR3 totals 16 residues. The CDR3 sequence is CASSFLLRGGIGEQFF. As DNA, the CDR3 is TGTGCCAGCAGCTTTCTCCTTCGGGGGGGGATCGGTGAGCAGTTCTTC.

The chain links TRBV7-9 to TRBJ2-3; possibly TRBD1 or TRBD2 for D (5 bases each). The germline V gene has CDR1 SEHNR and CDR2 FQNEAQ (reference sequence). The CDR3 has 18 residues. V shed 2 bases and J shed 2 bases, with 20 bases lying between them. The CDR3, as DNA: TGTGCCAGCAGCTTATCTGCGGCAGGGAGTGGATTCACAGATACGCAGTATTTT. This translates into CASSLSAAGSGFTDTQYF.

This clone is a singleton in its sample. This chain connects TRBV27 to TRBJ2-1; the D gene is possibly TRBD2 (5 bases). The ends were cut back, 5 bases at V and 2 bases at J, with 13 bases in the middle. This CDR3 comprises 15 residues. The V gene's germline CDR1 is MNHEY and CDR2 SMNVEV (reference sequence). CDR3 sequence (DNA): TGTGCCAGCAGTCCCGGACTGGCTACCTACAATGAGCAGTTCTTC. Residues: CASSPGLATYNEQFF.

The chain has TRBV4-1 and TRBJ2-3; 9 nucleotides line up with TRBD2. This CDR3 is 15 amino acids long. Germline V CDR1 and CDR2: MGHRA, YSYEKL. V dropped 6 bases and J dropped 0; count of bases not matched to a gene: 4. The DNA of the CDR3 is TGCGCCAGCAGGCCGGCGGGGGGGAGCACAGATACGCAGTATTTT. Amino acid sequence: CASRPAGGSTDTQYF.

CDR3 sequence (DNA): TGTGCCAGCTCAACCGGACAGGGTTTTTCCTACGAGCAGTACTTC. It encodes CASSTGQGFSYEQYF. The chain has TRBV18 and TRBJ2-7; 8 bases map to TRBD1. Germline V gene sequence: CDR1 KGHSH, CDR2 LQKENI. V dropped 5 bases and J dropped 1; count of bases not matched to a gene: 7. CDR3 length: 15 amino acids.

This clone has a handful of counts. V usage is TRBV7-8 and J usage is TRBJ2-7; D ambiguous. The CDR3 loop spans 14 amino acids. CDR1 is SGHVS and CDR2 is FQNEAQ in the germline V gene. The V end lost 5 bases, the J end lost 4 bases, and 15 bases lay between the germline ends. The CDR3 sequence: CASSPGGPPYEQYF. The CDR3 coding sequence is TGTGCCAGCAGCCCCGGCGGCCCGCCATACGAGCAGTACTTC. The full variable domain, its missing parts supplied by reference TRBV7-8 and TRBJ2-7, is GAGVSQSPRYKVAKRGQDVALRCDPISGHVSLFWYQQALGQGPEFLTYFQNEAQLDKSGLPSDRFFAERPEGSVSTLKIQRTQQEDSAVYLCASSPGGPPYEQYFGPGTRLTVT.

In this sample, this clone turned up once. This chain joins TRBV5-8 and TRBJ2-1, with 8 bases fitting TRBD1. The CDR3 runs 16 residues. J was trimmed by 1 base and V by 1 base; bases with no gene match: 4. Germline V gene lookup returns CDR1 SGHTS and CDR2 YDEGEE. The DNA for the CDR3 is TGTGCCAGCAGCTTGCAGGGGGCAGGGTCCTACAATGAGCAGTTCTTC. The encoded protein is CASSLQGAGSYNEQFF.

The sample holds a few counts of this clone. This chain joins TRBV6-1 and TRBJ1-2, with D tentatively TRBD1 (6 bases). The CDR3 is made up of 15 amino acids. Trimming took 0 bases from V and 3 from J, leaving 11 bases between them. From germline, CDR1 is MNHNS and CDR2 SASEGT. The CDR3 region has the DNA TGTGCCAGCAGTGAAGCTAACAGGGACTACTATGGCTACACCTTC. As protein: CASSEANRDYYGYTF.

This rearrangement joins TRBV4-3 to TRBJ2-5; no reliable D call. Germline CDR1 LGHNA, CDR2 YSLEER. The CDR3 runs to 15 residues. Trimming left V 1 base short and J 7 bases short, with 16 bases between. The CDR3 sequence is CASSQVYSSDGTQYF. In nucleotides, the CDR3 is TGCGCCAGCAGCCAAGTGTACTCTTCGGACGGGACCCAGTACTTC.

The chain uses TRBV19 and TRBJ1-2; D unresolved. Germline CDR1 is LNHDA and CDR2 is SQIVND (reference sequence). The CDR3 extends over 13 amino acids. Trimming left V 4 bases short and J 5 bases short, with 11 bases between. The CDR3 here is CASSKGSPYGYTF. The DNA of the CDR3 is TGTGCCAGTAGTAAAGGCAGTCCTTATGGCTACACCTTC.

V is TRBV5-4 and J is TRBJ2-4; D tentatively reads TRBD1 or TRBD2 (5 bases each). The V end lost 4 bases, the J end lost 6 bases, and 14 bases lay between the germline ends. The CDR3 has 14 amino acids. Looked up from germline, CDR1 is SGHNT and CDR2 is YYREEE (reference sequence). CDR3 sequence (DNA): TGTGCCAGCAGCGGGACCGGGCAGCCAAACATTCAGTACTTC. Translated, it gives CASSGTGQPNIQYF. Supplemented by reference TRBV5-4 and TRBJ2-4, the full variable domain reads ETGVTQSPTHLIKTRGQQVTLRCSSQSGHNTVSWYQQALGQGPQFIFQYYREEENGRGNFPPRFSGLQFPNYSSELNVNALELDDSALYLCASSGTGQPNIQYFGAGTRLSVL.

V is TRBV19 and J is TRBJ1-5; TRBD1 aligns across 7 bases. In germline, CDR1 is LNHDA, CDR2 SQIVND (reference sequence). V was pared by 9 bases and J by 2 bases, with 7 bases of the junction left unmatched. The CDR3 is 14 residues long. CDR3 protein: CASNPGTGNQPQHF. The CDR3 DNA reads TGTGCCAGCAACCCCGGGACAGGCAATCAGCCCCAGCATTTT.

The chain has TRBV10-2 and TRBJ1-2, with 7 bases that match TRBD1. In germline, CDR1 is WSHSY, CDR2 SAAADI. The CDR3 spans 16 residues. Losses at the gene ends were 8 bases for V and 4 bases for J; bases not matched to a gene: 16. CDR3 sequence: CASQQGGLPGGYGYTF. The CDR3 DNA sequence: TGCGCCAGCCAGCAGGGAGGACTTCCAGGGGGCTATGGCTACACCTTC.

This clone was observed a few times. The chain links TRBV21-1 to TRBJ1-1. TRBV21-1 is a listed pseudogene. The CDR3 has 14 residues. Written as DNA, the CDR3 is TGTGCCAGCAGCCGGGGGGGCCGAGACACTGAAGCTTTCTTT. Encoded protein: CASSRGGRDTEAFF.

This chain joins TRBV7-9 and TRBJ2-7; D call uncertain. The CDR3 extends over 15 amino acids. V lost 1 base to trimming and J lost 5 bases, with 15 bases between them. CDR1 and CDR2 from the germline V gene are SEHNR and FQNEAQ (reference sequence). In DNA form, the CDR3 reads TGTGCCAGCAGCTTAGGTACCGGGCCCCGGGACGAGCAGTACTTC. This encodes CASSLGTGPRDEQYF.

The chain has TRBV2 and TRBJ2-7, with TRBD1 identical over 8 bases. The germline CDR1 and CDR2 sequences are SNHLY and FYNNEI. The CDR3 is 14 amino acids. V shed 6 bases and J 3 bases; nucleotides not matched to a gene: 7. DNA of the CDR3: TGTGCCAGCAGCGATGGACAGGGCCTCTACGAGCAGTACTTC. This translates into CASSDGQGLYEQYF.

The chain employs TRBV5-1 and TRBJ2-3; 10 bases line up with TRBD1. Germline CDR1 and CDR2: SGHRS and YFSETQ. Trimming removed 7 bases from V and 5 bases from J; junction bases left unmatched: 7. This CDR3 spans 14 amino acids. CDR3 sequence: CASGRQGAKDTQYF. In DNA form, the CDR3 reads TGCGCCAGCGGGAGACAGGGGGCAAAAGATACGCAGTATTTT. The entire variable domain, with the rest obtained from reference TRBV5-1 and TRBJ2-3, is as follows: KAGVTQTPRYLIKTRGQQVTLSCSPISGHRSVSWYQQTPGQGLQFLFEYFSETQRNKGNFPGRFSGRQFSNSRSEMNVSTLELGDSALYLCASGRQGAKDTQYFGPGTRLTVL.

The gene calls are TRBV6-5 and TRBJ1-2; D might be TRBD1 (5 bases). Germline V gene data show CDR1 as MNHEY and CDR2 as SVGAGI. This CDR3 is built from 13 residues. Trimming cost V 6 bases and J 8 bases, with 16 bases left between them. The CDR3 loop reads CASRRDGISGYTF. The CDR3 nucleotides read TGTGCCAGCAGGCGGGACGGCATATCAGGCTACACCTTC.

The gene calls are TRBV9 and TRBJ1-4; no clear D gene. V lost 0 bases to trimming and J lost 2 bases, with 5 bases between them. CDR3 length: 14 residues. Germline V gene sequence: CDR1 SGDLS, CDR2 YYNGEE. CDR3 DNA: TGTGCCAGCAGCGTAGACGGGACTAATGAAAAACTGTTTTTT. This encodes CASSVDGTNEKLFF.